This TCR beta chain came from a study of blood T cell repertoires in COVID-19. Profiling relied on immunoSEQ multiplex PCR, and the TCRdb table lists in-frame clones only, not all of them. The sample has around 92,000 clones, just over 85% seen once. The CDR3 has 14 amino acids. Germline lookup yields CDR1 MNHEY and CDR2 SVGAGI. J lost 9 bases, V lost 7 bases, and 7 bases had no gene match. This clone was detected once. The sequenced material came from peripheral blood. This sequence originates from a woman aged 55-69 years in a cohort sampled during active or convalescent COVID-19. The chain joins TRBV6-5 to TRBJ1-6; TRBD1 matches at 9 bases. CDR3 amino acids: CASTMGQGLSPLHF. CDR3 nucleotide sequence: TGTGCCAGCACCATGGGACAGGGCCTTTCACCCCTCCACTTT.